Below are 22 T cell receptor beta chains sequenced from a single sample in a study of blood T cell repertoires in COVID-19. Sequencing used immunoSEQ multiplex PCR; TCRdb keeps in-frame clones, though not all of them. The sample has approximately 180,000 clones, roughly 85% seen once. Sequences were obtained from peripheral blood. These receptors were taken from a woman aged 70-85 years with acute or convalescent COVID-19.

The V and J genes are TRBV4-1 and TRBJ2-7; no firm D call. Germline V gene sequence: CDR1 MGHRA, CDR2 YSYEKL. V lost 0 bases, J lost 2 bases, and 11 bases lay in between. The CDR3 runs 15 residues. The CDR3 bases are TGCGCCAGCAGCCAAGATCTCAGGATACCCTACGAGCAGTACTTC. Translated, it gives CASSQDLRIPYEQYF.

The rearrangement joins TRBV4-2 to TRBJ2-1; D may be TRBD2 (5 bases). The CDR3 runs 19 residues. V was pared by 1 base and J by 2 bases, with 21 bases between. The germline V gene encodes CDR1 LGHNA and CDR2 YNFKEQ. CDR3 nucleotides: TGTGCCAGCAGCCAAGTTATTGCGGGTCCCCGCGGTCCCTACAATGAGCAGTTCTTC. It yields the protein CASSQVIAGPRGPYNEQFF.

This chain uses TRBV7-3 with TRBJ2-5; 9 nucleotides line up with TRBD2. The trim removed 4 bases at V and 0 bases at J, leaving 3 bases unmatched. The germline gives CDR1 SGHTA, CDR2 FQGTGA. The CDR3 spans 15 residues. The CDR3 DNA is TGTGCCAGCAGCTCCTCTAGCGGGGACCAAGAGACCCAGTACTTC. Protein: CASSSSSGDQETQYF.

This chain links TRBV2 with TRBJ1-1, with a weak D call TRBD1 (6 bases). The CDR3 is made up of 13 amino acids. Per the germline V gene, CDR1 is SNHLY and CDR2 is FYNNEI. Trimming shortened V by 8 bases and J by 6 bases, and 16 bases separated the two germline ends. The CDR3 loop reads CASAPQGGAEAFF. CDR3 DNA sequence: TGTGCCAGCGCGCCACAGGGTGGCGCTGAAGCTTTCTTT.

In this sample, this clone turned up once. The chain combines TRBV11-2 with TRBJ1-5; the D is unclear. The CDR3 consists of 14 residues. With 1 base removed from V and 5 bases from J, the gap between germline ends came to 9 bases. Germline assignment: CDR1 SGHAT and CDR2 FQNNGV. CDR3 amino acids: CASSLASGDQPQHF. The CDR3 nucleotides are TGTGCCAGCAGCTTAGCGTCGGGTGATCAGCCCCAGCATTTT.

The chain recombines TRBV29-1 with TRBJ1-5; D is possibly TRBD1 (6 bases). Germline lookup yields CDR1 SQVTM and CDR2 ANQGSEA. Trimming removed 6 bases from V and 7 bases from J, with 16 bases in between. The CDR3 length is 13 residues. The CDR3 reads CSVATGTGQPQHF. The CDR3 region has the DNA TGCAGCGTAGCTACAGGGACGGGCCAGCCCCAGCATTTT.

Only a few counts were recorded for this clone. This rearrangement joins TRBV7-6 to TRBJ1-4, with 7 positions matching TRBD1. The V gene's germline CDR1 is SGHVS and CDR2 FNYEAQ. The CDR3 spans 15 residues. V trimming: 4 bases; J trimming: 3 bases; junction bases outside the gene matches: 5. CDR3 nucleotides: TGTGCCAGCAGCTCCGAGGGACAGCCTAATGAAAAACTGTTTTTT. Translated, it gives CASSSEGQPNEKLFF.

The chain couples TRBV2 to TRBJ2-7; tentative D call: TRBD2 (5 bases). CDR3 length equals 15 residues. Per germline, CDR1 SNHLY and CDR2 FYNNEI. V shed 9 bases and J shed 2 bases, with 20 bases lying between them. The CDR3 DNA sequence: TGTGCCAGTTTTTCGGACTCAATAAGTACCTACGAGCAGTACTTC. This translates into CASFSDSISTYEQYF.

This chain connects TRBV7-9 to TRBJ2-7; no reliable D call. The CDR3 sequence is 14 residues long. Per germline, CDR1 SEHNR and CDR2 FQNEAQ (reference sequence). V was cut by 5 bases and J by 2 bases, with 13 bases left in between. Written as DNA, the CDR3 is TGTGCCAGCAGCCCTGTTGAGGCCACCTACGAGCAGTACTTC. Translating gives CASSPVEATYEQYF.

The chain combines TRBV3-1 (or the pseudogene TRBV3-2) with TRBJ1-1; possible D gene TRBD1, 6 bases. The CDR3 length is 16 residues. Trimming left V 4 bases short and J 1 base short, with 16 bases between. CDR1 LGHDT and CDR2 YNNKEL come from the germline V gene (reference sequence). The CDR3 loop reads CASSLWLAGANTEAFF. CDR3 bases: TGTGCCAGCAGCCTCTGGCTGGCAGGGGCGAACACTGAAGCTTTCTTT.

The chain combines TRBV2 with TRBJ1-6; D is possibly TRBD1 (6 bases). Germline V CDR1 and CDR2: SNHLY, FYNNEI. CDR3 size: 16 residues. Between the trimmed V and J ends, which lost 1 base and 10 bases, there was a span of 17 bases. Here the CDR3 reads CASSEVGLQGGSPLHF. DNA of the CDR3: TGTGCCAGCAGTGAAGTCGGGTTACAGGGAGGGTCACCCCTCCACTTT. Filled out from reference TRBV2 and TRBJ1-6, the complete variable domain reads EPEVTQTPSHQVTQMGQEVILRCVPISNHLYFYWYRQILGQKVEFLVSFYNNEISEKSEIFDDQFSVERPDGSNFTLKIRSTKLEDSAMYFCASSEVGLQGGSPLHFGNGTRLTVT.

This clone was picked up a small number of times. V gene TRBV4-2 combines with J gene TRBJ1-4, with D perhaps matching TRBD1 (6 bases). V lost 3 bases to trimming and J lost 6 bases, with 14 bases between them. The CDR3 totals 15 residues. Germline V gene sequence: CDR1 LGHNA, CDR2 YNFKEQ. The CDR3, as DNA: TGTGCCAGCAGCCACTCCGCGGGGGCGGATGAAAAACTGTTTTTT. Translation: CASSHSAGADEKLFF.

The chain combines TRBV18 with TRBJ2-2; TRBD2 matches at 11 bases. V shed 6 bases and J 0 bases; nucleotides not matched to a gene: 3. The germline V gene has CDR1 KGHSH and CDR2 LQKENI. The CDR3 is 16 amino acids. The CDR3 DNA follows: TGTGCCAGCTCCCGGACTAGCGGGTCGAACACCGGGGAGCTGTTTTTT. Its protein is CASSRTSGSNTGELFF.

Here the CDR3 reads CASSSRTGGNTEAFF. CDR3 DNA sequence: TGTGCCAGCAGTTCCAGGACAGGGGGAAACACTGAAGCTTTCTTT. The chain links TRBV6-5 to TRBJ1-1; 10 bases align to TRBD1. The CDR3 runs 15 residues. V gave up 4 bases and J gave up 2 bases; unmatched junction bases: 4. Germline CDR1 and CDR2: MNHEY and SVGAGI.

This chain uses TRBV5-1 with TRBJ2-3; TRBD2 is a possible D gene (5 bases). Germline V lookup: CDR1 SGHRS, CDR2 YFSETQ. The CDR3 has 14 residues. The V and J ends lost 3 bases and 5 bases respectively, with 13 bases between them. The CDR3 nucleotides read TGCGCCAGCAGCTCGCCACGGACTCAAGATACGCAGTATTTT. Translating gives CASSSPRTQDTQYF.

The J gene is TRBJ2-7, the V gene TRBV7-2, with D uncertain. This CDR3 has 13 residues. The germline gives CDR1 SGHTA, CDR2 FQGNSA. The V gene lost 6 bases and the J gene lost 4 bases, with 13 bases spanning the gap. The CDR3 coding sequence is TGTGCCAGCAGTCAAGCGAACCTTTACGAGCAGTACTTC. The encoded protein is CASSQANLYEQYF.

This clone turned up a few times. This rearrangement joins TRBV5-1 to TRBJ1-2; D uncertain. Germline V gene lookup returns CDR1 SGHRS and CDR2 YFSETQ. The CDR3 has 13 residues. V lost 4 bases to trimming and J lost 4 bases, with 11 bases between them. The CDR3, as DNA: TGCGCCAGCAGCGGAGGGCTACTCTATGGCTACACCTTC. Its translation: CASSGGLLYGYTF.

The chain links TRBV7-6 to TRBJ2-3, with 8 nucleotides matching TRBD2. With 1 base clipped from V and 6 bases from J, the junction kept 12 bases outside the gene matches. From germline, CDR1 is SGHVS and CDR2 FNYEAQ. This CDR3 has 17 amino acids. CDR3 bases: TGTGCCAGCAGCTTAGGACCCCAGCGGGAGACTCCCGATACGCAGTATTTT. It translates to CASSLGPQRETPDTQYF.

The rearrangement links TRBV9 to TRBJ2-6; no clear D gene. Germline V gives CDR1 SGDLS, CDR2 YYNGEE. CDR3 length: 15 amino acids. The V end was cut by 4 bases, the J end by 0 bases, with 8 bases between. CDR3 nucleotides: TGTGCCAGCAGCTCCCAGTTCTCTGGGGCCAACGTCCTGACTTTC. As protein: CASSSQFSGANVLTF.

This chain uses TRBV2 with TRBJ1-1; 9 bases are shared with TRBD1. The CDR3 consists of 14 residues. CDR1 is SNHLY, CDR2 FYNNEI, per germline. Trimming at V came to 7 bases and at J to 5 bases, leaving 8 bases not matched to a gene. CDR3 residues: CASTLDRGGTEAFF. The CDR3 DNA reads TGTGCCAGCACTCTGGACAGGGGAGGGACTGAAGCTTTCTTT.

The chain carries TRBV30 and TRBJ2-3; D is perhaps TRBD2 (6 bases). The V end lost 4 bases, the J end lost 2 bases, and 10 bases lay between the germline ends. CDR1 is GTSNPN and CDR2 is SVGIG in the germline V gene (reference sequence). This CDR3 contains 13 residues. Written as DNA, the CDR3 is TGTGCCTGGACCCCGGGGGTCACAGATACGCAGTATTTT. Protein: CAWTPGVTDTQYF.

V is TRBV7-2 and J is TRBJ2-5, with D unresolved. The CDR3 is 17 residues long. Between the trimmed V and J ends, which lost 5 bases and 0 bases, there was a span of 19 bases. Germline CDR1 SGHTA, CDR2 FQGNSA. The CDR3 sequence: CASSHGFGQQYQETQYF. The CDR3 region has the DNA TGTGCCAGCAGCCACGGGTTCGGTCAGCAGTACCAAGAGACCCAGTACTTC. Filled out from reference TRBV7-2 and TRBJ2-5, the complete variable domain reads GAGVSQSPSNKVTEKGKDVELRCDPISGHTALYWYRQSLGQGLEFLIYFQGNSAPDKSGLPSDRFSAERTGGSVSTLTIQRTQQEDSAVYLCASSHGFGQQYQETQYFGPGTRLLVL.